These 15 T cell receptor beta chains share one sample of origin, sequenced in a study of T cells in narcolepsy. The table came from immunoSEQ multiplex PCR; TCRdb's copy has only in-frame clones and leaves some out. Here the sample spans approximately 32,000 clones, about four fifths being singletons. The sample taken for sequencing was CD45RA- memory CD4+ T cells from PBMCs. These receptors were obtained from a human donor with narcolepsy.

The chain combines TRBV5-1 with TRBJ1-1; unclear D gene. V lost 1 base to trimming and J lost 2 bases, with 3 bases between them. Germline V gene lookup returns CDR1 SGHRS and CDR2 YFSETQ. There are 12 residues in the CDR3. The CDR3 DNA reads as TGCGCCAGCAGCTTGATTAACACTGAAGCTTTCTTT. It encodes CASSLINTEAFF.

The rearrangement uses TRBV4-1 and TRBJ1-2; D remains ambiguous. The CDR3 covers 16 residues. CDR1 and CDR2 from the germline V gene are MGHRA and YSYEKL. Trimming removed 1 base at V and 1 base at J, with 13 bases between. The CDR3 DNA sequence: TGCGCCAGCAGCCAAGGGGGAGGGCAGGTTAACTATGGCTACACCTTC. Translation: CASSQGGGQVNYGYTF.

The chain recombines TRBV6-1 with TRBJ1-4; D unresolved. Looked up from germline, CDR1 is MNHNS and CDR2 is SASEGT. V was clipped by 1 base and J by 17 bases, with 11 bases between them. This CDR3 has 11 residues. The CDR3 spells CASSEGQQRFF. CDR3 in DNA: TGTGCCAGCAGTGAAGGTCAGCAGAGATTTTTT.

The chain is built from TRBV6-5 and TRBJ1-1; D might be TRBD1 (5 bases). The CDR3 spans 14 residues. Germline V gives CDR1 MNHEY, CDR2 SVGAGI. V lost 9 bases and J 4 bases, leaving 18 bases between the germline ends. The CDR3 loop reads CASSGTKGTTEAFF. The CDR3 coding sequence is TGTGCCAGTAGCGGGACGAAGGGGACCACTGAAGCTTTCTTT.

The gene calls are TRBV6-1 and TRBJ2-7, with D uncertain. The length of the CDR3 is 18 residues. Germline values: CDR1 MNHNS, CDR2 SASEGT. V gave up 0 bases and J gave up 5 bases, with 23 bases separating them. In DNA form, the CDR3 reads TGTGCCAGCAGTGAAGCCCCCCGAGGAACCCGTTCCTACCACGAGCAGTACTTC. This encodes CASSEAPRGTRSYHEQYF.

The chain employs TRBV5-1 and TRBJ2-5, with 8 bases aligning to TRBD1. With V trimmed by 6 bases and J by 4 bases, 8 bases remained unmatched. The CDR3 extends over 14 amino acids. Germline V CDR1 and CDR2: SGHRS, YFSETQ. The CDR3 region has the DNA TGCGCCAGCATCCACCGGGACAGGAGAGAGACCCAGTACTTC. This translates into CASIHRDRRETQYF.

The chain is built from TRBV6-1 and TRBJ1-1, with unresolved D. CDR1 and CDR2 (germline): MNHNS, SASEGT. Trimming shortened V by 1 base and J by 2 bases, and 8 bases separated the two germline ends. CDR3 length: 14 residues. The CDR3 DNA reads TGTGCCAGCAGTGAAGAGGGATATAACACTGAAGCTTTCTTT. Translating gives CASSEEGYNTEAFF.

The V gene is TRBV7-2, the J gene TRBJ2-7; D remains unclear. CDR1 and CDR2 from the germline V gene are SGHTA and FQGNSA. V gave up 2 bases and J gave up 6 bases, with 5 bases separating them. The length of the CDR3 is 11 residues. This chain's CDR3 is CASSLKTEQYF. The CDR3 nucleotides are TGTGCCAGCAGCTTAAAAACCGAGCAGTACTTC.

This rearrangement joins TRBV7-6 to TRBJ2-1; tentative D call: TRBD2 (8 bases). V was trimmed by 5 bases and J by 4 bases, leaving 18 bases between them. Germline lookup yields CDR1 SGHVS and CDR2 FNYEAQ. The CDR3 has 16 amino acids. CDR3 DNA: TGTGCCAGCAGCCCTGACAGGGCGGGGGGATACAATGAGCAGTTCTTC. Amino acid sequence: CASSPDRAGGYNEQFF.

The V and J genes are TRBV7-9 and TRBJ2-3; D uncertain. CDR1 and CDR2 (germline): SEHNR, FQNEAQ (reference sequence). V gave up 5 bases and J gave up 8 bases, with 11 bases separating them. This CDR3 has 12 residues. The CDR3 protein is CASSPQARTQYF. The CDR3 coding sequence is TGTGCCAGCAGCCCCCAAGCCCGTACGCAGTATTTT. The full variable domain, completed using reference TRBV7-9 and TRBJ2-3, is DTGVSQNPRHKITKRGQNVTFRCDPISEHNRLYWYRQTLGQGPEFLTYFQNEAQLEKSRLLSDRFSAERPKGSFSTLEIQRTEQGDSAMYLCASSPQARTQYFGPGTRLTVL.

This clone occurred a few times. CDR3 nucleotides: TGTGCCAGCACCATGGGACTAGCGGGGGGATGGGGCACAGATACGCAGTATTTT. This gives the protein CASTMGLAGGWGTDTQYF. The chain carries TRBV28 and TRBJ2-3; 15 bases agree with TRBD2. Germline V gene sequence: CDR1 MDHEN, CDR2 SYDVKM. The junction had 9 bases not matched to a gene; V was cut back by 7 bases and J by 1 base. This CDR3 has 18 amino acids.

The chain combines TRBV28 with TRBJ1-2; D ambiguous. The CDR3 has 15 residues. The germline CDR1 and CDR2 sequences are MDHEN and SYDVKM. Trimming took 5 bases from V and 4 from J, leaving 17 bases between them. This CDR3 is CASSPPGRLGYGYTF. DNA of the CDR3: TGTGCCAGCAGTCCCCCCGGGCGCCTCGGCTATGGCTACACCTTC.

The V and J genes are TRBV19 and TRBJ2-1; 11 bases fit TRBD1. Germline lookup yields CDR1 LNHDA and CDR2 SQIVND (reference sequence). The CDR3 length is 12 residues. J lost 9 bases, V lost 7 bases, and 2 bases had no gene match. The CDR3 here is CASTDRGPEQFF. The CDR3 coding sequence is TGTGCCAGTACGGACAGGGGGCCTGAGCAGTTCTTC.

This chain links TRBV5-1 with TRBJ2-1; 11 nucleotides match TRBD2. V trimming: 0 bases; J trimming: 8 bases; junction bases outside the gene matches: 10. The CDR3 runs 17 residues. CDR1 is SGHRS and CDR2 is YFSETQ in the germline V gene. CDR3 protein: CASSLVPRLAGGYEQFF. CDR3 coding DNA: TGCGCCAGCAGCTTGGTACCGCGGCTAGCGGGAGGCTATGAGCAGTTCTTC. Full variable domain (outside the CDR3, taken from reference TRBV5-1 and TRBJ2-1): KAGVTQTPRYLIKTRGQQVTLSCSPISGHRSVSWYQQTPGQGLQFLFEYFSETQRNKGNFPGRFSGRQFSNSRSEMNVSTLELGDSALYLCASSLVPRLAGGYEQFFGPGTRLTVL.

This chain connects TRBV13 to TRBJ1-6; D perhaps matches TRBD1 (5 bases). Between the trimmed V and J ends, which lost 2 bases and 10 bases, there was a span of 15 bases. The CDR3 extends over 15 amino acids. CDR1 and CDR2 (germline): PRHDT, FYEKMQ (reference sequence). CDR3 sequence: CASSLRDLGGSPLHF. The DNA of the CDR3 is TGTGCCAGCAGCTTACGGGACCTCGGGGGATCACCCCTCCACTTT. Full variable domain (outside the CDR3, taken from reference TRBV13 and TRBJ1-6): AAGVIQSPRHLIKEKRETATLKCYPIPRHDTVYWYQQGPGQDPQFLISFYEKMQSDKGSIPDRFSAQQFSDYHSELNMSSLELGDSALYFCASSLRDLGGSPLHFGNGTRLTVT.